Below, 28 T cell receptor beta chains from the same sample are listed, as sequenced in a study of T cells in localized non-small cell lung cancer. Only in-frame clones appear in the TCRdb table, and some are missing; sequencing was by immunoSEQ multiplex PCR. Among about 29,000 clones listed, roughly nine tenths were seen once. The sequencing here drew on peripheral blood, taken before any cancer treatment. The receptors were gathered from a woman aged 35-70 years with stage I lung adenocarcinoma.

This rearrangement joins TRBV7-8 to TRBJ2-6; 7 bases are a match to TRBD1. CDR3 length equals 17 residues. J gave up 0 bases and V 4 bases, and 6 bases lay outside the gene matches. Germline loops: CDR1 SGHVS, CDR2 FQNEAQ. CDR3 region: CASSSRGSVSGANVLTF. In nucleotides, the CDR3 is TGTGCCAGCAGCTCCAGGGGGTCTGTCTCTGGGGCCAACGTCCTGACTTTC. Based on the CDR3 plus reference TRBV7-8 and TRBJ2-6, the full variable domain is GAGVSQSPRYKVAKRGQDVALRCDPISGHVSLFWYQQALGQGPEFLTYFQNEAQLDKSGLPSDRFFAERPEGSVSTLKIQRTQQEDSAVYLCASSSRGSVSGANVLTFGAGSRLTVL.

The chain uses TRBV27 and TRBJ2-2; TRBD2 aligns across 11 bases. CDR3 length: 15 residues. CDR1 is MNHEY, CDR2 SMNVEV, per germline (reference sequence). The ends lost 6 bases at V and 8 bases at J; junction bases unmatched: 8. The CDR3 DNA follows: TGTGCCAGCAGGATAGCGGGAGGGCCAACAGGGGAGCTGTTTTTT. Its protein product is CASRIAGGPTGELFF.

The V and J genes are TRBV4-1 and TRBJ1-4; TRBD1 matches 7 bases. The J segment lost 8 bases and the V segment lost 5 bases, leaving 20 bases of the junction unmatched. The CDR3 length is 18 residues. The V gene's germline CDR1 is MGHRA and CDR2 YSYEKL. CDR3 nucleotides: TGCGCCAGCAGCGTCCTGAGGACAGGCGCAACGGAGAGCGAAAAACTGTTTTTT. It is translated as CASSVLRTGATESEKLFF.

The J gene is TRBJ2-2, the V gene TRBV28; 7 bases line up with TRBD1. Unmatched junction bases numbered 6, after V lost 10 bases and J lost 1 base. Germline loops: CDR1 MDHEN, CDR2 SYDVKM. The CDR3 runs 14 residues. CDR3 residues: CATSDRMNTGELFF. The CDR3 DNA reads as TGTGCCACCTCGGACAGGATGAACACCGGGGAGCTGTTTTTT. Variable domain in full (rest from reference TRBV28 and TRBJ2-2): DVKVTQSSRYLVKRTGEKVFLECVQDMDHENMFWYRQDPGLGLRLIYFSYDVKMKEKGDIPEGYSVSREKKERFSLILESASTNQTSMYLCATSDRMNTGELFFGEGSRLTVL.

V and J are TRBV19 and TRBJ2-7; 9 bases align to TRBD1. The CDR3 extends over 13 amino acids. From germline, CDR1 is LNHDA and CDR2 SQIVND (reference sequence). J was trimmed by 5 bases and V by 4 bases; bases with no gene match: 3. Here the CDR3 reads CASSRRDRDEQYF. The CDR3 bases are TGTGCCAGTAGTAGGAGGGACAGGGACGAGCAGTACTTC.

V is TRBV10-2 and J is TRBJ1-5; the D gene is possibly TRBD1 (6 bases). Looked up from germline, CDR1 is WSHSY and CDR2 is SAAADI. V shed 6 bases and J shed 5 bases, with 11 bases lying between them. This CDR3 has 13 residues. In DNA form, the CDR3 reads TGCGCCAGCAGAGGAGCAGGGGATCAGCCCCAGCATTTT. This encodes CASRGAGDQPQHF.

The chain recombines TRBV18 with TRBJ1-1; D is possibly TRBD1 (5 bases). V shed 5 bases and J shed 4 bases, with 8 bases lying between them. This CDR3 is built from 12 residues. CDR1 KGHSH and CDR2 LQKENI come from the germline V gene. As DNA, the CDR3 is TGTGCCAGCTCATCCGGGGGCACTGAAGCTTTCTTT. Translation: CASSSGGTEAFF.

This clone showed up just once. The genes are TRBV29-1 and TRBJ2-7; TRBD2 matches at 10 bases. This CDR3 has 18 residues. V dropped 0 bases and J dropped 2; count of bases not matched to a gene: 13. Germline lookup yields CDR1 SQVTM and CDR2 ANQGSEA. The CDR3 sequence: CSVEESGLAGVLTYEQYF. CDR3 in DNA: TGCAGCGTTGAAGAGTCGGGGCTAGCGGGAGTTCTAACCTACGAGCAGTACTTC.

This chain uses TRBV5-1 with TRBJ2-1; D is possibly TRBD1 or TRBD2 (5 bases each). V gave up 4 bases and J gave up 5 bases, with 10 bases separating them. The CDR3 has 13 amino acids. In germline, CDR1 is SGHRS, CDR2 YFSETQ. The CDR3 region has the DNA TGCGCCAGCAGCAGGGGAGCGGACAATGAGCAGTTCTTC. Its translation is CASSRGADNEQFF.

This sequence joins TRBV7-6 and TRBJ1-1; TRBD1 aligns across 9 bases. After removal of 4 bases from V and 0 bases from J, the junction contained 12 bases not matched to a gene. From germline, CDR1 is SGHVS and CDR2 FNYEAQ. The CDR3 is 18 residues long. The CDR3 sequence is CASSYPPGQGDMNTEAFF. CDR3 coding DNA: TGTGCCAGCAGCTATCCTCCGGGACAGGGTGACATGAACACTGAAGCTTTCTTT.

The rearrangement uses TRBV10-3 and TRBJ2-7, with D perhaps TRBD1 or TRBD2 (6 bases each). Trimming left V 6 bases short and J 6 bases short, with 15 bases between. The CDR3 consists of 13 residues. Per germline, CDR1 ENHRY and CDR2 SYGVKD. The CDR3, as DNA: TGTGCCATCAGAGGGGGGCGATTCATCGAGCAGTACTTC. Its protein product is CAIRGGRFIEQYF.

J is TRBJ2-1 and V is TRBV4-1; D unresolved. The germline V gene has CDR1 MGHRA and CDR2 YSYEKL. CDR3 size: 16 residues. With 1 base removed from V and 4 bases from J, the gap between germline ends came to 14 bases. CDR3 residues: CASSQVRGGDYNEQFF. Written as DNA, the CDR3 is TGCGCCAGCAGCCAAGTACGAGGCGGTGATTACAATGAGCAGTTCTTC.

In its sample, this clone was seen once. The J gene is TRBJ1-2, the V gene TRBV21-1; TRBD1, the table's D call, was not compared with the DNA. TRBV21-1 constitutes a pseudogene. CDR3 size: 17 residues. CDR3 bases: TGTGCCAGCAGCAAAGAGGAGGGACAGGCCACTAACTATGGCTACACCTTC. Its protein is CASSKEEGQATNYGYTF.

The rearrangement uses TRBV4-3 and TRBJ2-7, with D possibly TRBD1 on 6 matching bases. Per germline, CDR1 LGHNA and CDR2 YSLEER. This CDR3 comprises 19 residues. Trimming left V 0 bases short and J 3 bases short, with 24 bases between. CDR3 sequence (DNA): TGCGCCAGCAGCCAAGAAAGGGCTGACAGGAGCACGTCCCTCTACGAGCAGTACTTC. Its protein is CASSQERADRSTSLYEQYF.

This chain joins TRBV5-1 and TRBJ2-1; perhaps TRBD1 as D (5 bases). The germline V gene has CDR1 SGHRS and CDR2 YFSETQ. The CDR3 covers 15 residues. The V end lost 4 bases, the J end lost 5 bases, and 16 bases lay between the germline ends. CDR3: CASSPTYPGNNEQFF. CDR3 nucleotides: TGCGCCAGCAGCCCGACATACCCAGGGAACAATGAGCAGTTCTTC.

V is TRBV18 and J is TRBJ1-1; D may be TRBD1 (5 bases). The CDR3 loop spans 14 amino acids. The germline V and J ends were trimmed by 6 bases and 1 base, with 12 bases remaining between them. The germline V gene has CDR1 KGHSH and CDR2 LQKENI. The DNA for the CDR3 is TGTGCCAGCTCCCTGTCAGGGACGAACACTGAAGCTTTCTTT. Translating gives CASSLSGTNTEAFF.

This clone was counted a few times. This CDR3 reads CASSGTATIMNTEAFF. CDR3 coding DNA: TGTGCCAGCAGTGGGACAGCAACTATAATGAACACTGAAGCTTTCTTT. The V gene is TRBV2, the J gene TRBJ1-1; a possible D gene is TRBD1 (6 bases). This CDR3 is 16 amino acids long. Germline CDR1 reads SNHLY; CDR2 reads FYNNEI. V gave up 4 bases and J gave up 0 bases, with 15 bases separating them.

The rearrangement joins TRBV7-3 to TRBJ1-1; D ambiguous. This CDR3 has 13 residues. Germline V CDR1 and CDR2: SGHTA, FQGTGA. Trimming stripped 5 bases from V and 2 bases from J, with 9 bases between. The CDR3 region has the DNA TGTGCCAGCAGCCCGGGCCTAAACACTGAAGCTTTCTTT. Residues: CASSPGLNTEAFF.

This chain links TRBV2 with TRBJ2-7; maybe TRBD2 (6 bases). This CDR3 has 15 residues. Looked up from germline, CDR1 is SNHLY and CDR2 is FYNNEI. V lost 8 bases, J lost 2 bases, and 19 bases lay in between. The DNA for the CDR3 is TGTGCCAGCGGGGGTTCCGGGACTTTCCCCTACGAGCAGTACTTC. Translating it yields CASGGSGTFPYEQYF.

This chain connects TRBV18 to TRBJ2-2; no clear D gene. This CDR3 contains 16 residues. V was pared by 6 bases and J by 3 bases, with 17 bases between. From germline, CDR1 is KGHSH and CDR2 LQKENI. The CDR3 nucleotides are TGTGCCAGCTCGTTAAATAGTGGTGGTGACACCGGGGAGCTGTTTTTT. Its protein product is CASSLNSGGDTGELFF. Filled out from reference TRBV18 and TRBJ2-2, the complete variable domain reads NAGVMQNPRHLVRRRGQEARLRCSPMKGHSHVYWYRQLPEEGLKFMVYLQKENIIDESGMPKERFSAEFPKEGPSILRIQQVVRGDSAAYFCASSLNSGGDTGELFFGEGSRLTVL.

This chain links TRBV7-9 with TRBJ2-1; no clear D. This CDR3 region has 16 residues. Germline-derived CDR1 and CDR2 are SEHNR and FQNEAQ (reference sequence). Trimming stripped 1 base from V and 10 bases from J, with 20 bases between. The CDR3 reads CASSLGGNWFGSEQFF. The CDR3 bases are TGTGCCAGCAGCTTAGGAGGAAATTGGTTCGGGTCCGAGCAGTTCTTC.

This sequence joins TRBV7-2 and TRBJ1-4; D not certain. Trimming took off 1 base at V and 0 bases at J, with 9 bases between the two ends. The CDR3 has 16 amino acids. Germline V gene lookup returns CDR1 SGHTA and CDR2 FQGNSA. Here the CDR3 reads CASSLGPGATNEKLFF. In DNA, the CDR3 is TGTGCCAGCAGCTTAGGACCGGGCGCAACTAATGAAAAACTGTTTTTT.

The CDR3 reads CASSMTPGQGVSYNEQFF. The CDR3 DNA sequence: TGCGCCAGCAGCATGACCCCGGGACAGGGTGTCTCTTACAATGAGCAGTTCTTC. The gene calls are TRBV5-1 and TRBJ2-1; 9 nucleotides line up with TRBD1. Trimming at V came to 4 bases and at J to 4 bases, leaving 15 bases not matched to a gene. Germline CDR1 reads SGHRS; CDR2 reads YFSETQ. This CDR3 has 18 amino acids.

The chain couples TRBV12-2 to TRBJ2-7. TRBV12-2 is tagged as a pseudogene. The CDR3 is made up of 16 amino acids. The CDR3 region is CASRSGRGTVPYEQYF. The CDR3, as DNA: TGTGCAAGTCGCTCAGGGAGGGGGACAGTTCCCTACGAGCAGTACTTC.

CDR3 sequence: CASSFSTAISSYEQYF. The CDR3 DNA reads as TGTGCCAGTAGTTTTTCGACTGCGATCAGCTCCTACGAGCAGTACTTC. V usage is TRBV19 and J usage is TRBJ2-7; D uncertain. V dropped 5 bases and J dropped 0 bases, with 17 bases sitting between them. Germline-derived CDR1 and CDR2 are LNHDA and SQIVND (reference sequence). The CDR3 contains 16 residues.

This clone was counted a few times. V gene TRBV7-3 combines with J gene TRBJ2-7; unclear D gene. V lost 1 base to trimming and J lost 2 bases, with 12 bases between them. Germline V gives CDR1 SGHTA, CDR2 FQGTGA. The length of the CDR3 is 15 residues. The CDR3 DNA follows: TGTGCCAGCAGCTTAATACCCCGGACCACCTACGAGCAGTACTTC. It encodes CASSLIPRTTYEQYF.

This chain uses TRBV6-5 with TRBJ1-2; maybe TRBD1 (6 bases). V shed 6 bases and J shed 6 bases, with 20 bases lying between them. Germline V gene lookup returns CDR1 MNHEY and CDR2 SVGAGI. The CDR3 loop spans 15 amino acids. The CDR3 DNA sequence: TGTGCCAGCAGGCTTGAGAGGACAGCCAATCATGGCTACACCTTC. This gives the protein CASRLERTANHGYTF.

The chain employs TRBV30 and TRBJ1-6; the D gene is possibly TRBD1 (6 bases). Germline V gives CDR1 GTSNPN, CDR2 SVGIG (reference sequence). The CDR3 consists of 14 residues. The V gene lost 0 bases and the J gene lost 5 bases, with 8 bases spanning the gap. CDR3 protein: CAWSVRTDNSPLHF. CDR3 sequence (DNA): TGTGCCTGGAGTGTACGGACAGATAATTCACCCCTCCACTTT.